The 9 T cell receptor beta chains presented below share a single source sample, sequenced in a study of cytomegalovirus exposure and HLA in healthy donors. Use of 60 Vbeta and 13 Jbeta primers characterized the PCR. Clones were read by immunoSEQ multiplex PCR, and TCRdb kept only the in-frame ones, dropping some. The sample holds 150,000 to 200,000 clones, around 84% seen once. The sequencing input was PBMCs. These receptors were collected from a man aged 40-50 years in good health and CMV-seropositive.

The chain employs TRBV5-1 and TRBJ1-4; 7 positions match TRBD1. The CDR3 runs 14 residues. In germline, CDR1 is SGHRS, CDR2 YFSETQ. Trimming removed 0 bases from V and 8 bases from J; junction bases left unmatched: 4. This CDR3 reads CASSLGQGVEKLFF. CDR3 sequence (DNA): TGCGCCAGCAGCTTGGGGCAGGGGGTCGAAAAACTGTTTTTT.

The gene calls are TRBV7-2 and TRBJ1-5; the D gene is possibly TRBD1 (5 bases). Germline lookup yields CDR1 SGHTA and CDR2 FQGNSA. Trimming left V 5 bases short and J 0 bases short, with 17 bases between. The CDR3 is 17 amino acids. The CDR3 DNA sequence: TGTGCCAGCAGCCCGAAGGGTAGGGGATATAGCAATCAGCCCCAGCATTTT. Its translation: CASSPKGRGYSNQPQHF. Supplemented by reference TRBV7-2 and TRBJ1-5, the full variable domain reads GAGVSQSPSNKVTEKGKDVELRCDPISGHTALYWYRQSLGQGLEFLIYFQGNSAPDKSGLPSDRFSAERTGGSVSTLTIQRTQQEDSAVYLCASSPKGRGYSNQPQHFGDGTRLSIL.

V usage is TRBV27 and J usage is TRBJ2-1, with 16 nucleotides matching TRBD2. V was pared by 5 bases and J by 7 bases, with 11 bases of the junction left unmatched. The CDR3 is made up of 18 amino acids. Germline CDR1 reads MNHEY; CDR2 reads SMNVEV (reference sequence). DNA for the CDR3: TGTGCCAGCAGTCCCCCGGGACTAGCGGGAGGGCGTAATAATGAGCAGTTCTTC. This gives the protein CASSPPGLAGGRNNEQFF.

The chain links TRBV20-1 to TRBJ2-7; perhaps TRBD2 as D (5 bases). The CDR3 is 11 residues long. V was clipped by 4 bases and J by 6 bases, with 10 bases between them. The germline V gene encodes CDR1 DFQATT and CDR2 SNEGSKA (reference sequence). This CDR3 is CSANEGPEQYF. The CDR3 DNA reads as TGCAGTGCTAACGAGGGTCCCGAGCAGTACTTC.

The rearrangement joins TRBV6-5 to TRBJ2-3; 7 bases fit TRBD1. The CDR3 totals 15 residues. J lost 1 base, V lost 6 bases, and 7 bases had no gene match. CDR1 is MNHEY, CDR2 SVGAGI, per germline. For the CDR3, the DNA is TGTGCCAGCAGCCTCGCTCAGGGGGGCACAGATACGCAGTATTTT. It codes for CASSLAQGGTDTQYF.

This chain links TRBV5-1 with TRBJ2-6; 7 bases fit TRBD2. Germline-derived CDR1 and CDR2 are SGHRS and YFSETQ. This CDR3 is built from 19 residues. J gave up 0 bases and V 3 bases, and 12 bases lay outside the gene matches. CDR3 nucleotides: TGCGCCAGCAGCTCCGTGAAATACTGGGGGGGCTCTGGGGCCAACGTCCTGACTTTC. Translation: CASSSVKYWGGSGANVLTF.

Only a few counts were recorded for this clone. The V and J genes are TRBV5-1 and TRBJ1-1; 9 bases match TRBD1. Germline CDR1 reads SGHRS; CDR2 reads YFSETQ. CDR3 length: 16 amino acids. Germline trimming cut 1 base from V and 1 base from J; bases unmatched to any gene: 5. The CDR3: CASSLMGQGSNTEAFF. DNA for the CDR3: TGCGCCAGCAGCTTGATGGGACAGGGATCGAACACTGAAGCTTTCTTT.

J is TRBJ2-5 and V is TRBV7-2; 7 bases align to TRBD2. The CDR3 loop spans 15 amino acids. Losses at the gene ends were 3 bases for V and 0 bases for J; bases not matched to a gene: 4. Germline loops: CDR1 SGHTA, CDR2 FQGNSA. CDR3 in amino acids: CASSFRAGHQETQYF. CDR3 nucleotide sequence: TGTGCCAGCAGCTTCCGAGCGGGGCACCAAGAGACCCAGTACTTC.

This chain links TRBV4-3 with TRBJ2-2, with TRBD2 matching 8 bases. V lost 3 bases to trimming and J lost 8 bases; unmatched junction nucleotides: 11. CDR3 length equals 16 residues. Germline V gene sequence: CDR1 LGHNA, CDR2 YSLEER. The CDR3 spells CASSQPAGGPQGELFF. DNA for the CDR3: TGCGCCAGCAGCCAGCCCGCGGGAGGACCCCAGGGGGAGCTGTTTTTT.